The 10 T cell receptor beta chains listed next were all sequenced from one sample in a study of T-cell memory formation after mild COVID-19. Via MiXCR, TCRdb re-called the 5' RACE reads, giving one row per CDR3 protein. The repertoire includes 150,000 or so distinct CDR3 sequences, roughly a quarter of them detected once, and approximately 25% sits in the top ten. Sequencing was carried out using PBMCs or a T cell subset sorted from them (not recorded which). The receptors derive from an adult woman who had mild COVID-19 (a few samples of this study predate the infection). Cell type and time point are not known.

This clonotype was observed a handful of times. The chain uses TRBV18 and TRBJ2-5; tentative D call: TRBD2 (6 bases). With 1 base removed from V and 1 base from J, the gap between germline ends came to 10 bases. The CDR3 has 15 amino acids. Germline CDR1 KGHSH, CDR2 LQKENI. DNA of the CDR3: TGTGCCAGCTCACCACGGAGGGTGAGCCAAGAGACCCAGTACTTC. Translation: CASSPRRVSQETQYF.

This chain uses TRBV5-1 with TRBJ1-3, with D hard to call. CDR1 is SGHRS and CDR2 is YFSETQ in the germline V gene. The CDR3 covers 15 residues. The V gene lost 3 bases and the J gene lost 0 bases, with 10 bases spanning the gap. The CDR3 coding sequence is TGCGCCAGCAGCTCCTCACCAGACTCTGGAAACACCATATATTTT. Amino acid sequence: CASSSSPDSGNTIYF.

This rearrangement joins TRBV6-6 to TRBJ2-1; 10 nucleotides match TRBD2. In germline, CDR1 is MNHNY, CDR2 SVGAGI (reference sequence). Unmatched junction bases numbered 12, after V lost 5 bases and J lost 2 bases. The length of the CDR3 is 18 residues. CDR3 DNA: TGTGCCAGCAGTACCTCCCCTAGCGGGGGTCGAACCTACAATGAGCAGTTCTTC. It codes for CASSTSPSGGRTYNEQFF.

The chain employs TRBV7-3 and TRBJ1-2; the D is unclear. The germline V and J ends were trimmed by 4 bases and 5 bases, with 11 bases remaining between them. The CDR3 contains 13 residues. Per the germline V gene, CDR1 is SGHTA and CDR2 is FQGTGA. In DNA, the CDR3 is TGTGCCAGCAGCTCAGGCAGTGGGTATGGCTACACCTTC. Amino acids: CASSSGSGYGYTF. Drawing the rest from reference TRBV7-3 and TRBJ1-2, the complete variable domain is GAGVSQTPSNKVTEKGKYVELRCDPISGHTALYWYRQSLGQGPEFLIYFQGTGAADDSGLPNDRFFAVRPEGSVSTLKIQRTERGDSAVYLCASSSGSGYGYTFGSGTRLTVV.

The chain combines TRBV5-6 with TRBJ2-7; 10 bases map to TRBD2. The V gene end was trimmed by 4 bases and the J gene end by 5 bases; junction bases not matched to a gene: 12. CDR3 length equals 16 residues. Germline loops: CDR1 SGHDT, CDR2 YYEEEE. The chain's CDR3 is CASSQLLAGASHEQYF. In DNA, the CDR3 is TGTGCCAGCAGCCAGCTGCTAGCGGGAGCTTCCCACGAGCAGTACTTC.

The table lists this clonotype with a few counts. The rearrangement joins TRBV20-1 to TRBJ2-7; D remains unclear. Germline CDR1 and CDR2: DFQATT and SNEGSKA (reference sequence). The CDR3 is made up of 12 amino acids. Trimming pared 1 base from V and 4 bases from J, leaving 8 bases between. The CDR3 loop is CSARVTGYEQYF. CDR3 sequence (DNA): TGCAGTGCTAGAGTGACTGGTTACGAGCAGTACTTC.

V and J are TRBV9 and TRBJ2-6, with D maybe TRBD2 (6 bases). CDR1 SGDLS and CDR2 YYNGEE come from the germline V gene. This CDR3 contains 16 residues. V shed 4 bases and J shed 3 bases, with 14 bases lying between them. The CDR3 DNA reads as TGTGCCAGCAGCTTGAGGAGGGGCGGTGGGGCCAACGTCCTGACTTTC. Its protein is CASSLRRGGGANVLTF. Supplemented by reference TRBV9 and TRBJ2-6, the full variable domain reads DSGVTQTPKHLITATGQRVTLRCSPRSGDLSVYWYQQSLDQGLQFLIQYYNGEERAKGNILERFSAQQFPDLHSELNLSSLELGDSALYFCASSLRRGGGANVLTFGAGSRLTVL.

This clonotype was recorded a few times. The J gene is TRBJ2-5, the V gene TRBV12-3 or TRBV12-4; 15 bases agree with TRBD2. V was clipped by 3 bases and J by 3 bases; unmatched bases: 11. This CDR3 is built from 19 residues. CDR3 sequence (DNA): TGTGCCAGCAGTTTCTTGGGGACTAGCGGGAGGCTGACCAAAGAGACCCAGTACTTC. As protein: CASSFLGTSGRLTKETQYF.

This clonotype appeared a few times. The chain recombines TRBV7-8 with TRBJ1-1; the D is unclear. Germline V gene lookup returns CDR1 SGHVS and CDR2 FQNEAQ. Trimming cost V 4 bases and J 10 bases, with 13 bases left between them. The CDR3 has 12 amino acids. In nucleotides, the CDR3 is TGTGCCAGCAGCTCGAGCGCGACTCGAGCTTTCTTT. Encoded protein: CASSSSATRAFF.

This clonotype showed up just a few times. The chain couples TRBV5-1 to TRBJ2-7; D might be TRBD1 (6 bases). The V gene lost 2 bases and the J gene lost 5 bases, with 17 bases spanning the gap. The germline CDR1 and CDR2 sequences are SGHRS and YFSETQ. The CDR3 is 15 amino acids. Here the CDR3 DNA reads TGCGCCAGCAGCTTCGGGACACAGTACCTTCACGAGCAGTACTTC. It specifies CASSFGTQYLHEQYF.